A single sample gave rise to the 8 T cell receptor beta chains below, sequenced in a study of regulatory T cells in long-lasting Graves disease. The time point here: newly diagnosed GD, antithyroid drugs for less than 3 months. The TCR library was made from RNA extracted from PBMCs. The authors built TCR beta libraries using iRepertoire HTBI primers and Arm-PCR of CDR3 regions. TCRdb redid the calling of the multiplex PCR reads with MiXCR, one entry per CDR3 protein. This table has around 500,000 distinct CDR3 sequences, about 16% appearing once. A further study also used this sample, focusing on T cells in Graves' hyperthyroidism and ophthalmopathy.

This specimen was peripheral blood mononuclear cells (PBMCs), taken at new diagnosis, from a patient treated with antithyroid drugs. The source of these receptors is a woman aged 35-65 years with Graves disease.

The chain carries TRBV20-1 and TRBJ2-1; 8 positions match TRBD2. The CDR3 runs 15 residues. Germline V gives CDR1 DFQATT, CDR2 SNEGSKA (reference sequence). J was trimmed by 7 bases and V by 3 bases; bases with no gene match: 11. The CDR3 protein is CSASRGGGSHNEQFF. The CDR3 region has the DNA TGCAGTGCTAGCCGGGGGGGGGGCTCACATAATGAGCAGTTCTTC.

Notes on this clonotype: A much more abundant neighbour one base away suggests this may be a read error. The CDR3 carries no conserved terminal phenylalanine or tryptophan, so it likely arises from a read error. V and J are TRBV5-1 and TRBJ1-1; D ambiguous. The germline V gene has CDR1 SGHRS and CDR2 YFSETQ. The V and J ends lost 4 bases and 0 bases respectively, with 7 bases between them. CDR3 size: 13 residues. The CDR3 loop is CASSQQMNTEAFL. CDR3 nucleotide sequence: TGCGCCAGCAGCCAACAGATGAACACTGAAGCTTTCCTT.

V is TRBV20-1 and J is TRBJ1-2, with TRBD1 identical over 10 bases. V shed 4 bases and J 4 bases; nucleotides not matched to a gene: 9. This CDR3 is 15 amino acids long. Germline-derived CDR1 and CDR2 are DFQATT and SNEGSKA (reference sequence). In nucleotides, the CDR3 is TGCAGTGCTATTAGACAGGGGGCTGCCCTCTATGGCTACACCTTC. Amino acid sequence: CSAIRQGAALYGYTF.

This clonotype showed up many times. The chain has TRBV11-3 and TRBJ2-7; either TRBD1 or TRBD2 may fit D (5 bases each). Germline CDR1 SGHNT, CDR2 YENEEA. Trimming pared 1 base from V and 3 bases from J, leaving 13 bases between. There are 15 residues in the CDR3. The CDR3 region is CASSLGGTPGYEQYF. DNA for the CDR3: TGTGCCAGCAGCTTAGGAGGGACCCCGGGCTACGAGCAGTACTTC.

This clonotype was seen at least ten times. This chain links TRBV6-1 with TRBJ1-1; the match to TRBD1 covers 8 bases. The CDR3 length is 13 residues. V shed 7 bases, J shed 3 bases, and the junction held 4 bases outside the gene matches. The germline CDR1 and CDR2 sequences are MNHNS and SASEGT. CDR3 coding DNA: TGTGCCAGCAAGGACAGGGCCTACACTGAAGCTTTCTTT. This translates into CASKDRAYTEAFF.

This clonotype showed up many times. V and J are TRBV3-1 and TRBJ1-6, with 9 bases that match TRBD1. Germline values: CDR1 LGHDT, CDR2 YNNKEL (reference sequence). There are 16 residues in the CDR3. V trimming: 5 bases; J trimming: 10 bases; junction bases outside the gene matches: 12. CDR3: CASSFRDRVSSSPLHF. The CDR3 DNA is TGTGCCAGCAGCTTCCGGGACAGGGTGTCCTCCTCACCCCTCCACTTT. Full variable domain (remainder filled in from reference TRBV3-1 and TRBJ1-6): DTAVSQTPKYLVTQMGNDKSIKCEQNLGHDTMYWYKQDSKKFLKIMFSYNNKELIINETVPNRFSPKSPDKAHLNLHINSLELGDSAVYFCASSFRDRVSSSPLHFGNGTRLTVT.

The genes are TRBV5-5 and TRBJ1-5; D is undetermined. The CDR3 totals 15 residues. Germline V lookup: CDR1 SGHKS, CDR2 YYEKEE (reference sequence). V lost 1 base to trimming and J lost 5 bases, with 13 bases between them. The CDR3 sequence: CASSLWGQAHQPQHF. CDR3 nucleotide sequence: TGTGCCAGCAGCTTGTGGGGTCAGGCCCATCAGCCCCAGCATTTT.

This clonotype has a count of ten or more. The chain joins TRBV30 to TRBJ2-1; 15 bases are shared with TRBD2. The CDR3 covers 15 residues. Germline CDR1 is GTSNPN and CDR2 is SVGIG (reference sequence). Trimming took 4 bases from V and 7 from J; bases not matched to a gene: 5. The CDR3 nucleotides read TGTGCCTGGACTAGAGGACTAGCGGGGGGGAATGAGCAGTTCTTC. This sequence encodes CAWTRGLAGGNEQFF.